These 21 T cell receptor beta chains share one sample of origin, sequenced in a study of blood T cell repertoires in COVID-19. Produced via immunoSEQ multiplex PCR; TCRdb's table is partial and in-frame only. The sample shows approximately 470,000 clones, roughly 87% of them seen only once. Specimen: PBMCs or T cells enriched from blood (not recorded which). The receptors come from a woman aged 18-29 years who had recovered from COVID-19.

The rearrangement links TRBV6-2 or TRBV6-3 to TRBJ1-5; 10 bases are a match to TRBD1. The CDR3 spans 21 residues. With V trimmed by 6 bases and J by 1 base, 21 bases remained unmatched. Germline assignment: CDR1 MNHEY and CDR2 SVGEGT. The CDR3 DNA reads TGTGCCAGCAGCCGCAATCTGGGCGGGACAGGGGTAGTTGCCAGCAATCAGCCCCAGCATTTT. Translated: CASSRNLGGTGVVASNQPQHF.

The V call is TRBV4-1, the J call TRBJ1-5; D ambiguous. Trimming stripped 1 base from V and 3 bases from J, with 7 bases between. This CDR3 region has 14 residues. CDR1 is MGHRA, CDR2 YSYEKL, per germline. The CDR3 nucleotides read TGCGCCAGCAGCCAAGGCGGGAACAATCAGCCCCAGCATTTT. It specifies CASSQGGNNQPQHF.

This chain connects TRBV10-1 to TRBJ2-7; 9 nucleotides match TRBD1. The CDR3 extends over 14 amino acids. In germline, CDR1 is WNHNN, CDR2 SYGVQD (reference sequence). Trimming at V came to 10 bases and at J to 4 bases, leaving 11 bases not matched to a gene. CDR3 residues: CATVDLDRGYEQYF. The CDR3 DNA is TGCGCCACCGTCGACCTGGACAGGGGTTACGAGCAGTACTTC.

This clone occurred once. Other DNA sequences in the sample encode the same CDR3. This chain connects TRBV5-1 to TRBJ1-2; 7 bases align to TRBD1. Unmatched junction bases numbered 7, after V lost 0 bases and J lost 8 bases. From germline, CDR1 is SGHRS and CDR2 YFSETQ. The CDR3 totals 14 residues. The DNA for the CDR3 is TGCGCCAGCAGCTTGGAACAGGGGCCGGGAGGCTACACCTTC. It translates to CASSLEQGPGGYTF.

The CDR3 loop is CAWRTLLNTEAFF. The DNA for the CDR3 is TGTGCCTGGAGGACACTCTTGAACACTGAAGCTTTCTTT. This chain links TRBV30 with TRBJ1-1; D is unclear. CDR1 is GTSNPN, CDR2 SVGIG, per germline (reference sequence). The CDR3 extends over 13 amino acids. Trimming removed 3 bases at V and 0 bases at J, with 8 bases between. The full variable domain, completed using reference TRBV30 and TRBJ1-1, is SQTIHQWPATLVQPVGSPLSLECTVEGTSNPNLYWYRQAAGRGLQLLFYSVGIGQISSEVPQNLSASRPQDRQFILSSKKLLLSDSGFYLCAWRTLLNTEAFFGQGTRLTVV.

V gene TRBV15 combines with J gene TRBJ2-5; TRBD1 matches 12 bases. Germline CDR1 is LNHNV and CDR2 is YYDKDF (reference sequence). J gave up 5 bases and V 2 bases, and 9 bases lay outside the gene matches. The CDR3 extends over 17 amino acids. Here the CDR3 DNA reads TGTGCCACCAGCAGACCCCCGGGGACAGGGGGCTTTGAGACCCAGTACTTC. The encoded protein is CATSRPPGTGGFETQYF.

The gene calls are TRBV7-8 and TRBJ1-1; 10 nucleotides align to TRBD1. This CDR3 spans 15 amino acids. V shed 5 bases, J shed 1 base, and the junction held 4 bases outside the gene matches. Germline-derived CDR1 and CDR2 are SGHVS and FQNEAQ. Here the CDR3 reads CASSPRQGANTEAFF. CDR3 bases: TGTGCCAGCAGCCCCCGACAGGGGGCGAACACTGAAGCTTTCTTT.

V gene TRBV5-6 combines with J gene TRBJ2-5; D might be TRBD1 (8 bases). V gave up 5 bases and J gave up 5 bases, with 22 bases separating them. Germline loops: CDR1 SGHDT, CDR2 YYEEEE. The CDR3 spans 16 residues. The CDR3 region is CASSSSNDRGGETQYF. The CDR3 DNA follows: TGTGCCAGCAGTTCTTCTAACGACAGGGGAGGGGAGACCCAGTACTTC.

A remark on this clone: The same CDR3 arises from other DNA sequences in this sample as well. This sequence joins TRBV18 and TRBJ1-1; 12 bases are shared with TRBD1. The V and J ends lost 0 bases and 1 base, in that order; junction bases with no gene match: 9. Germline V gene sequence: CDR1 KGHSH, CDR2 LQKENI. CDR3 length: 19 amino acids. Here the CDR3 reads CASSPPGGTGGARNTEAFF. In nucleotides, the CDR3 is TGTGCCAGCTCACCACCGGGCGGGACAGGGGGCGCAAGGAACACTGAAGCTTTCTTT.

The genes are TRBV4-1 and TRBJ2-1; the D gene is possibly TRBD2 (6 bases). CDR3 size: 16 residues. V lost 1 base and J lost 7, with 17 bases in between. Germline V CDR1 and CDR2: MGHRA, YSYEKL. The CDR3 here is CASSQVMHGGRNEQFF. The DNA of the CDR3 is TGCGCCAGCAGCCAAGTGATGCATGGGGGGAGGAATGAGCAGTTCTTC.

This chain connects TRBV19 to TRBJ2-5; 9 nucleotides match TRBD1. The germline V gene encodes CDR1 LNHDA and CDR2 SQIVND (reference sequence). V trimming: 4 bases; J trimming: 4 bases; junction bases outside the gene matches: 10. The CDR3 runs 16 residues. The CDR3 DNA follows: TGTGCCAGTAGTACATACAGGACAGGGGCTTCAGAGACCCAGTACTTC. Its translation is CASSTYRTGASETQYF. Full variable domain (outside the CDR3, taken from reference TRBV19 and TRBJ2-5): DGGITQSPKYLFRKEGQNVTLSCEQNLNHDAMYWYRQDPGQGLRLIYYSQIVNDFQKGDIAEGYSVSREKKESFPLTVTSAQKNPTAFYLCASSTYRTGASETQYFGPGTRLLVL.

This CDR3 is CAWSYGKNTEAFF. In nucleotides, the CDR3 is TGTGCCTGGAGCTACGGGAAAAACACTGAAGCTTTCTTT. The chain combines TRBV30 with TRBJ1-1; D remains ambiguous. Germline lookup yields CDR1 GTSNPN and CDR2 SVGIG (reference sequence). This CDR3 has 13 amino acids. V lost 3 bases and J 2 bases, leaving 10 bases between the germline ends.

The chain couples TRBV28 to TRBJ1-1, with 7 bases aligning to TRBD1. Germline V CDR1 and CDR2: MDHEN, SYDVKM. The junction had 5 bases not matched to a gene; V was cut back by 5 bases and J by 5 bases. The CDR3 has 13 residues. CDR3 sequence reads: CASSNRGRTEAFF. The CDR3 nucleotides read TGTGCCAGCAGTAACAGGGGAAGGACTGAAGCTTTCTTT.

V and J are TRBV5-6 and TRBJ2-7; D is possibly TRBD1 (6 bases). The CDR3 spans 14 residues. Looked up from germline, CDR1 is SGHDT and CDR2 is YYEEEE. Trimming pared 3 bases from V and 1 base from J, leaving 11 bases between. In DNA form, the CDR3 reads TGTGCCAGCAGCTGGGACACAGGGTCCTACGAGCAGTACTTC. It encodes CASSWDTGSYEQYF.

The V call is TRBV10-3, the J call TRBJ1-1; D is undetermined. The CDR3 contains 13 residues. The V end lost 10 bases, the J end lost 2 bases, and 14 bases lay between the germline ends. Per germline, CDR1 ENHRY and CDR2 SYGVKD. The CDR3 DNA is TGTGCCACCGGCGGGTATTCAAACACTGAAGCTTTCTTT. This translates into CATGGYSNTEAFF.

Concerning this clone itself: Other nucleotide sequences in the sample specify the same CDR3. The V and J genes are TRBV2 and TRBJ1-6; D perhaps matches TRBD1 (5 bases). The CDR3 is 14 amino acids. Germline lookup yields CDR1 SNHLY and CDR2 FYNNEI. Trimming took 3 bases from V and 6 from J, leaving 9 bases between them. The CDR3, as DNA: TGTGCCAGCAGTGACAGGAGGGGTAATTCACCCCTCCACTTT. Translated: CASSDRRGNSPLHF.

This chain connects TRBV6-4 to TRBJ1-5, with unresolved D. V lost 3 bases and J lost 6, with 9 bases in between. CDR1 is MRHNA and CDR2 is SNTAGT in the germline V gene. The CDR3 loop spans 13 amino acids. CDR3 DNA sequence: TGTGCCAGCAGTGAGGAGATAGGTCAGCCCCAGCATTTT. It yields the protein CASSEEIGQPQHF.

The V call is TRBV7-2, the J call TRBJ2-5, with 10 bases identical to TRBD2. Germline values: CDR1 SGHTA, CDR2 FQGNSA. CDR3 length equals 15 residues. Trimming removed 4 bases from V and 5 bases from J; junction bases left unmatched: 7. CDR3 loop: CASSYSGGAGETQYF. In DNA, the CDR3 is TGTGCCAGCAGCTACAGCGGGGGGGCCGGTGAGACCCAGTACTTC.

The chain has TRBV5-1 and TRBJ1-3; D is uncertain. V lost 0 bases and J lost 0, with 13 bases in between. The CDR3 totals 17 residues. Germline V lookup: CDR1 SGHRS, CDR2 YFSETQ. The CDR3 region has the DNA TGCGCCAGCAGCTTGGCCCCATTACGGTTCTCTGGAAACACCATATATTTT. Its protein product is CASSLAPLRFSGNTIYF.

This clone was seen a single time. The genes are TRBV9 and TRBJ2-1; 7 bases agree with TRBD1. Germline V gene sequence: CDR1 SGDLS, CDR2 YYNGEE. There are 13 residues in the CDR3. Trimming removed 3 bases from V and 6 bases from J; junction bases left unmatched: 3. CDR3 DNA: TGTGCCAGCAGCGCAAGACAGGGCAATGAGCAGTTCTTC. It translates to CASSARQGNEQFF.

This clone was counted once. The CDR3 bases are TGTGCCACCACCGGACTAGCGGGGGATTTACTACTCACAGATACGCAGTATTTT. Translated: CATTGLAGDLLLTDTQYF. This chain joins TRBV19 and TRBJ2-3; 13 positions agree with TRBD2. The CDR3 runs 18 residues. Germline assignment: CDR1 LNHDA and CDR2 SQIVND (reference sequence). J was trimmed by 2 bases and V by 10 bases; bases with no gene match: 15.